The present T cell receptor (beta chain) was sequenced within a study of T cell responses to AZD1222 COVID-19 vaccine. Study-wide findings and caveats: Reports say nearly half of spike-specific TCRs go after unmutated variant regions. The study sampled repertoires only after the peak T cell response.

On this clone: What it binds is not known.

Looked up from germline, CDR1 is LNHDA and CDR2 is SQIVND (reference sequence). CDR3 length equals 16 residues. Trimming removed 5 bases from V and 2 bases from J; junction bases left unmatched: 11. Data came from immunoSEQ multiplex PCR; TCRdb stores just in-frame clones and leaves some out. The profile shows about 120,000 clones, around 85% of them singletons. The sequence came from an adult in good health. V and J are TRBV19 and TRBJ2-7, with TRBD1 matching 8 bases. The source material was peripheral blood, sampled on day 0 of AZD1222 vaccination. The CDR3 loop reads CASSPRPGTGPYEQYF. CDR3 in DNA: TGTGCCAGTAGTCCTAGGCCCGGGACAGGACCCTACGAGCAGTACTTC.